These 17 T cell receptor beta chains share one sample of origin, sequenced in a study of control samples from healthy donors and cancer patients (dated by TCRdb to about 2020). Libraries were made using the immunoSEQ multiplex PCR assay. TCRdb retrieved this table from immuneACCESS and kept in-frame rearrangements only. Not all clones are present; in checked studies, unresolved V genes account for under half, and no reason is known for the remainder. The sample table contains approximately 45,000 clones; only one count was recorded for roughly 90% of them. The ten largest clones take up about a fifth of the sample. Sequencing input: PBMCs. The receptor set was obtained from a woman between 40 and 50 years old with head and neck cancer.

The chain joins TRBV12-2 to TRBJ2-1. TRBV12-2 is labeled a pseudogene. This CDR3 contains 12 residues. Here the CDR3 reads CASRRKGNEQFF. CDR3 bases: TGTGCAAGTCGTCGAAAGGGCAATGAGCAGTTCTTC.

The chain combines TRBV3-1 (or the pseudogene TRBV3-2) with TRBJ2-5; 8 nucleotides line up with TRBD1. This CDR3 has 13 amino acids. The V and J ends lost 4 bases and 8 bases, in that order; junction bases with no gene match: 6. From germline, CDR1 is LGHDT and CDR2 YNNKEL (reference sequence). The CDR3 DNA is TGTGCCAGCAGCCTTTCTGACAGGGGAACCCAGTACTTC. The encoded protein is CASSLSDRGTQYF.

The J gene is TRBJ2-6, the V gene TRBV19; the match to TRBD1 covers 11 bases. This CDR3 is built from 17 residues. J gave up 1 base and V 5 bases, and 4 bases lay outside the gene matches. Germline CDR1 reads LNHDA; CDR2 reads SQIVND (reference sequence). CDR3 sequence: CASSVGQGVSGANVLTF. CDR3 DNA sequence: TGTGCCAGTAGTGTGGGACAGGGGGTTTCTGGGGCCAACGTCCTGACTTTC.

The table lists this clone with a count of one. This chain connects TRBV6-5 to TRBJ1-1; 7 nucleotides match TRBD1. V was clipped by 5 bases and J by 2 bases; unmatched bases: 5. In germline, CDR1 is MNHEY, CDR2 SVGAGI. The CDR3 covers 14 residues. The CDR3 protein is CASSLTGYNTEAFF. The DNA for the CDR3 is TGTGCCAGCAGTCTGACAGGGTATAACACTGAAGCTTTCTTT.

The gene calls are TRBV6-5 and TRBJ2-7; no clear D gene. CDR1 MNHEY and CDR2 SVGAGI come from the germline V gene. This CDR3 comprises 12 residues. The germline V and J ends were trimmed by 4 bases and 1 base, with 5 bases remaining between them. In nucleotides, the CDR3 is TGTGCCAGCAGTTTTGAGTCCTACGAGCAGTACTTC. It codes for CASSFESYEQYF.

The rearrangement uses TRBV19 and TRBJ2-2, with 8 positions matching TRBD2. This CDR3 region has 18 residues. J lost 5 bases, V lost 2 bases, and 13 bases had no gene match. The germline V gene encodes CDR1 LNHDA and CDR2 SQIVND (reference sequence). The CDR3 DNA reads TGTGCCAGTAGTATACGCCCCGTTAGCGGGGTGAGAACCGGGGAGCTGTTTTTT. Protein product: CASSIRPVSGVRTGELFF.

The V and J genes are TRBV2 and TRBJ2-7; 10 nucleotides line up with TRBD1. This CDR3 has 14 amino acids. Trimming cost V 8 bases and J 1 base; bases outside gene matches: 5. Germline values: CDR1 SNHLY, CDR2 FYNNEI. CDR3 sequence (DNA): TGTGCCAGCGCCAGGACAGGGGGGTCCTACGAGCAGTACTTC. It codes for CASARTGGSYEQYF.

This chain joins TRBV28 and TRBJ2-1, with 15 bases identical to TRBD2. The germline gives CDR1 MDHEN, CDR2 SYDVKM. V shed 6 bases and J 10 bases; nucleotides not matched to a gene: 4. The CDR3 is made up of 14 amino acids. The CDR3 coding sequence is TGTGCCAGCAGCATGGGACTAGCGGGAGGAGAGCAGTTCTTC. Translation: CASSMGLAGGEQFF.

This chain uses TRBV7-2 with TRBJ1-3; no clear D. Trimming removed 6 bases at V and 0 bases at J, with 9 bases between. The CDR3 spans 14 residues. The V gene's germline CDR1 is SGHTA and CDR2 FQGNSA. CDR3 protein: CASSRGSSGNTIYF. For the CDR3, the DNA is TGTGCCAGCAGTCGGGGTTCCTCTGGAAACACCATATATTTT.

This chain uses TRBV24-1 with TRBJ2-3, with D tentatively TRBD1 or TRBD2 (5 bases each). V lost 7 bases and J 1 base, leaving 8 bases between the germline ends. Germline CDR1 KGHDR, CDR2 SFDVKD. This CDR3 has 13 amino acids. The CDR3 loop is CATRGDGTDTQYF. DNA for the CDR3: TGTGCCACCAGAGGGGACGGCACAGATACGCAGTATTTT.

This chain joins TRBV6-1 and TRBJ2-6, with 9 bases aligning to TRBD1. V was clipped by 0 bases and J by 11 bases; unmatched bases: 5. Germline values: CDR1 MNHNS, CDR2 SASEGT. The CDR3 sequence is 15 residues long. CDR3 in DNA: TGTGCCAGCAGTGAAGCAGGGACAGGGATCTACGTCCTGACTTTC. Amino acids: CASSEAGTGIYVLTF.

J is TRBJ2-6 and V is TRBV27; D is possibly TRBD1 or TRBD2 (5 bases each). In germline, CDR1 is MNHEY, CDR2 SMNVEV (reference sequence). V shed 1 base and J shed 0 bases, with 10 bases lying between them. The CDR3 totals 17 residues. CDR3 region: CASSLLGRFSGANVLTF. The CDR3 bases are TGTGCCAGCAGTTTATTGGGACGGTTCTCTGGGGCCAACGTCCTGACTTTC. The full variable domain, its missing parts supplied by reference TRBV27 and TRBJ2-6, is EAQVTQNPRYLITVTGKKLTVTCSQNMNHEYMSWYRQDPGLGLRQIYYSMNVEVTDKGDVPEGYKVSRKEKRNFPLILESPSPNQTSLYFCASSLLGRFSGANVLTFGAGSRLTVL.

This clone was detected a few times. The DNA of the CDR3 is TGTGCCAGTAGTACCCTCAGGGTAGGCAATCAGCCCCAGCATTTT. Its protein product is CASSTLRVGNQPQHF. The rearrangement joins TRBV19 to TRBJ1-5; a possible D gene is TRBD1 (5 bases). The CDR3 has 15 residues. CDR1 LNHDA and CDR2 SQIVND come from the germline V gene (reference sequence). Trimming cost V 4 bases and J 2 bases, with 12 bases left between them.

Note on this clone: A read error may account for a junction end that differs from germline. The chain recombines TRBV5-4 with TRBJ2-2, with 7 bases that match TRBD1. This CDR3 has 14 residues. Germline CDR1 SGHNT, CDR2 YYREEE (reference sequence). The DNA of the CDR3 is TGTCCCAGCAGGCCGAGGGGGCCGGGGGGGGAGCTGTTTTTT. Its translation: CPSRPRGPGGELFF.

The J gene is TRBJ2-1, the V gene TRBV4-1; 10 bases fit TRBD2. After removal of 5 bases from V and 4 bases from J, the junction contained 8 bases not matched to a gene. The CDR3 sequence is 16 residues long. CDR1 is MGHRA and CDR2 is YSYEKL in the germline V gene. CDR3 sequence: CASSARLAGLYNEQFF. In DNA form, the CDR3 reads TGCGCCAGCAGCGCACGACTAGCGGGCCTTTACAATGAGCAGTTCTTC.

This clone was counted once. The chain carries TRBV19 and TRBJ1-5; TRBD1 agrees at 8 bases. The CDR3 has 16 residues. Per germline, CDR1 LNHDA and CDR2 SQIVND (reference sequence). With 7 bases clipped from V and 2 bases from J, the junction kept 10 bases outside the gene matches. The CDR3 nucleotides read TGTGCCAGTATCGATTTGACAGGGGTGGGCAATCAGCCCCAGCATTTT. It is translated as CASIDLTGVGNQPQHF. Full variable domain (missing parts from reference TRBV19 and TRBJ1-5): DGGITQSPKYLFRKEGQNVTLSCEQNLNHDAMYWYRQDPGQGLRLIYYSQIVNDFQKGDIAEGYSVSREKKESFPLTVTSAQKNPTAFYLCASIDLTGVGNQPQHFGDGTRLSIL.

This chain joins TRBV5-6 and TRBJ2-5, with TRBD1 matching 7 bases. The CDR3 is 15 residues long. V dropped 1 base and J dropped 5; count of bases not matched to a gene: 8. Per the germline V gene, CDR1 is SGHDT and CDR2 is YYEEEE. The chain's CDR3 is CASSLTMGQWETQYF. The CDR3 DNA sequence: TGTGCCAGCAGCTTGACTATGGGACAGTGGGAGACCCAGTACTTC.